This TCR beta chain was observed in a study of human T cells and chemical hapten exposure. As originally analysed: Across samples, TCR counts had a median of roughly 100,000 and ranged from roughly 23,224 to 750,000. MiXCR was run by TCRdb on the RACE reads, yielding one entry per CDR3 protein. Clone size and V and J calls follow TCRdb, not the original study. The table lists more than 95,000 distinct CDR3 sequences, 27% of them singletons. This CDR3 is built from 14 residues. Germline values: CDR1 MNHEY, CDR2 SMNVEV (reference sequence). Trimming stripped 6 bases from V and 3 bases from J, with 14 bases between. The study's findings and limits: The number of TCRs above 1 in 1000 frequency did not change after DPC sensitization. Against controls, expanded TCRs gave rise to significantly more large CDR3 similarity clusters.

Time point meaning: patch test 3, about 24 weeks after DPC sensitization. Treatment: therapeutic diphenylcyclopropenone sensitization with weekly scalp DPC. For this clonotype: As yet, its antigen is unknown.

The sequence derives from a man aged 35 to 55 with alopecia areata. Some clones in this sample may be carry-over from other donors' samples. Sequencing used whole blood, obtained in connection with sensitization to the hapten diphenylcyclopropenone (DPC). The rearrangement uses TRBV27 and TRBJ2-5; TRBD1 is a possible D gene (7 bases). As DNA, the CDR3 is TGTGCCAGCAGACAGGGGACTTCAAAAGAGACCCAGTACTTC. Translation: CASRQGTSKETQYF.